Each of the 14 T cell receptor beta chains below was sequenced from the same sample in a study of blood T cell repertoires in COVID-19. This table comes from immunoSEQ multiplex PCR, and its TCRdb copy is limited to in-frame clones, with some not included. The sample carries under 300,000 clones, about 86% recorded once. The sequenced sample was peripheral blood. The receptors stem from a woman aged 25 to 39 with COVID-19, enrolled during active disease.

V is TRBV7-9 and J is TRBJ2-5; D call uncertain. Germline V lookup: CDR1 SEHNR, CDR2 FQNEAQ (reference sequence). The CDR3 consists of 14 residues. Trimming cost V 3 bases and J 1 base, with 9 bases left between them. The CDR3 loop reads CASSFLKSQETQYF. The CDR3 nucleotides are TGTGCCAGCAGCTTCTTAAAGAGCCAAGAGACCCAGTACTTC. Together with reference TRBV7-9 and TRBJ2-5, the CDR3 gives the full variable domain: DTGVSQNPRHKITKRGQNVTFRCDPISEHNRLYWYRQTLGQGPEFLTYFQNEAQLEKSRLLSDRFSAERPKGSFSTLEIQRTEQGDSAMYLCASSFLKSQETQYFGPGTRLLVL.

The CDR3: CASSLTGTGIYNEQFF. The CDR3 region has the DNA TGTGCCAGCAGCCTTACCGGGACAGGGATCTACAATGAGCAGTTCTTC. This chain uses TRBV9 with TRBJ2-1; 9 bases line up with TRBD1. The germline gives CDR1 SGDLS, CDR2 YYNGEE. This CDR3 has 16 amino acids. V shed 4 bases and J 3 bases; nucleotides not matched to a gene: 8.

This clone was recorded only once. V gene TRBV20-1 combines with J gene TRBJ1-1; perhaps TRBD1 as D (6 bases). Looked up from germline, CDR1 is DFQATT and CDR2 is SNEGSKA (reference sequence). The CDR3 sequence is 11 residues long. The ends were cut back, 4 bases at V and 5 bases at J, with 8 bases in the middle. The CDR3 DNA is TGCAGTGCTAACAGGGAAACTGAAGCTTTCTTT. Protein sequence: CSANRETEAFF.

The chain employs TRBV13 and TRBJ2-5; TRBD1 aligns across 9 bases. V gave up 10 bases and J gave up 5 bases; unmatched junction bases: 11. This CDR3 region has 14 residues. Germline CDR1 PRHDT, CDR2 FYEKMQ (reference sequence). The CDR3 DNA reads as TGTGCCACCGAGGACAGGGGTTTTGGGGAGACCCAGTACTTC. As protein: CATEDRGFGETQYF.

This chain uses TRBV19 with TRBJ1-1, with D hard to call. V was trimmed by 0 bases and J by 5 bases, leaving 7 bases between them. The germline V gene has CDR1 LNHDA and CDR2 SQIVND (reference sequence). This CDR3 has 13 residues. The CDR3, as DNA: TGTGCCAGTAGTATAGATCGGGAAACTGAAGCTTTCTTT. This codes for CASSIDRETEAFF.

The genes are TRBV11-2 and TRBJ1-5, with D uncertain. The V gene lost 0 bases and the J gene lost 6 bases, with 6 bases spanning the gap. Germline CDR1 reads SGHAT; CDR2 reads FQNNGV. CDR3 length: 13 amino acids. The chain's CDR3 is CASSLEPGQPQHF. Written as DNA, the CDR3 is TGTGCCAGCAGCTTAGAACCGGGTCAGCCCCAGCATTTT.

V gene TRBV6-5 combines with J gene TRBJ1-3; 8 nucleotides line up with TRBD1. The CDR3 length is 14 residues. After removal of 7 bases from V and 4 bases from J, the junction contained 6 bases not matched to a gene. In germline, CDR1 is MNHEY, CDR2 SVGAGI. CDR3: CASTLDRGGNTIYF. CDR3 nucleotides: TGTGCCAGCACCCTTGACAGGGGAGGAAACACCATATATTTT.

V usage is TRBV6-4 and J usage is TRBJ1-6; D call uncertain. Trimming took off 6 bases at V and 10 bases at J, with 13 bases between the two ends. The germline CDR1 and CDR2 sequences are MRHNA and SNTAGT. The CDR3 sequence is 13 residues long. CDR3 coding DNA: TGTGCCAGCAGGTGGCCGGGGTCCTCACCCCTCCACTTT. Translating gives CASRWPGSSPLHF.

This chain connects TRBV27 to TRBJ2-1, with TRBD2 identical over 9 bases. V lost 9 bases, J lost 2 bases, and 5 bases stayed unmatched. This CDR3 has 14 residues. Germline-derived CDR1 and CDR2 are MNHEY and SMNVEV (reference sequence). The CDR3 sequence is CARYIAGAYNEQFF. The CDR3, as DNA: TGTGCCAGATACATAGCGGGGGCCTACAATGAGCAGTTCTTC.

The chain has TRBV15 and TRBJ2-7, with TRBD1 identical over 7 bases. The CDR3 sequence is 14 residues long. Unmatched junction bases numbered 5, after V lost 6 bases and J lost 0 bases. Per the germline V gene, CDR1 is LNHNV and CDR2 is YYDKDF (reference sequence). CDR3 sequence: CATRLDRVSYEQYF. CDR3 nucleotides: TGTGCCACCAGACTCGACAGGGTCTCCTACGAGCAGTACTTC.

This sequence joins TRBV19 and TRBJ1-6; D possibly corresponds to TRBD1 (6 bases). The CDR3 totals 13 residues. The germline V gene has CDR1 LNHDA and CDR2 SQIVND (reference sequence). Trimming stripped 8 bases from V and 9 bases from J, with 14 bases between. The CDR3 DNA sequence: TGTGCCAGTGGGGCGGGGGCGGTTTCACCCCTCCACTTT. The encoded protein is CASGAGAVSPLHF.

This clone has more than one count but fewer than ten. The rearrangement joins TRBV23-1 to TRBJ2-7, with D possibly TRBD1 on 5 matching bases. TRBV23-1 is an open reading frame whose function is uncertain. CDR3 length: 14 amino acids. The V end lost 0 bases, the J end lost 5 bases, and 11 bases lay between the germline ends. The CDR3 loop reads CASSQSQGANEQYF. CDR3 DNA sequence: TGCGCCAGCAGTCAATCGCAAGGGGCCAACGAGCAGTACTTC.

This clone has more than one count but fewer than ten. In DNA, the CDR3 is TGTGCCAGCAGCCCCGGGTCCTCCACAGATACGCAGTATTTT. The encoded protein is CASSPGSSTDTQYF. The rearrangement joins TRBV7-7 to TRBJ2-3; D uncertain. Germline V gene sequence: CDR1 SSHAT, CDR2 FNYEAQ (reference sequence). The CDR3 sequence is 14 residues long. V gave up 5 bases and J gave up 2 bases, with 11 bases separating them.

The gene calls are TRBV27 and TRBJ2-2; D gene unclear. Trimming left V 5 bases short and J 4 bases short, with 11 bases between. This CDR3 is built from 14 residues. CDR1 is MNHEY, CDR2 SMNVEV, per germline (reference sequence). For the CDR3, the DNA is TGTGCCAGCAGTCCGCGACTTGGCACCGGGGAGCTGTTTTTT. Translating gives CASSPRLGTGELFF.